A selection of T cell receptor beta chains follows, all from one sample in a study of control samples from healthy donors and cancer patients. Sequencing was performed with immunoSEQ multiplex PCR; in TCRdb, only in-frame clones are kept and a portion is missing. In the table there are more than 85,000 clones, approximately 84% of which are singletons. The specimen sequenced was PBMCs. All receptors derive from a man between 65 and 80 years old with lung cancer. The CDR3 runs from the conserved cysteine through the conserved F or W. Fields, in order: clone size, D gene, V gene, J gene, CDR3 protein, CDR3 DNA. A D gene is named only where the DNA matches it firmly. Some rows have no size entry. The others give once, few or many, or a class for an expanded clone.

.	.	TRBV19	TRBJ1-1	CASSIRGNTEAFF	TGTGCCAGTAGTATCCGAGGGAACACTGAAGCTTTCTTT
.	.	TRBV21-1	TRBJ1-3	CARLTPNGTGGNTIYF	TGTGCCCGCCTCACCCCGAATGGGACAGGGGGGAACACCATATATTTT
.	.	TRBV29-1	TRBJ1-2	CSVQKPSPNYGYTF	TGCAGCGTCCAAAAGCCCTCCCCTAACTATGGCTACACCTTC
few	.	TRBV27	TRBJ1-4	CASGEGRRELFF	TGTGCCAGCGGTGAAGGACGGAGGGAACTGTTTTTT
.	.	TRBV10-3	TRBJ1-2	CAISETSNYGYTF	TGTGCCATCAGTGAAACCAGTAACTATGGCTACACCTTC
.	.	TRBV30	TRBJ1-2	CAWSAMEGGGGFRGYGYTF	TGTGCCTGGAGTGCGATGGAGGGAGGGGGAGGTTTTCGAGGCTATGGCTACACCTTC
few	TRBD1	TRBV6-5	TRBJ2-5	CASSSGTGFQETQYF	TGTGCCAGCAGCTCCGGGACAGGGTTCCAAGAGACCCAGTACTTC
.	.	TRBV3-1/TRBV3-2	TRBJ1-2	CASSQAGSGGYTF	TGTGCCAGCAGCCAAGCCGGGTCGGGGGGCTACACCTTC
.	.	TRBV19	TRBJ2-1	CASSITGVHEQFF	TGTGCCAGTAGTATAACTGGGGTCCATGAGCAGTTCTTC
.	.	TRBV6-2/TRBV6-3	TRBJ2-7	CASSSLGPEKGQYF	TGTGCCAGCAGTTCCCTCGGCCCTGAAAAAGGGCAGTACTTC
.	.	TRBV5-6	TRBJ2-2	CASSLGTSWPGELFF	TGTGCCAGCAGCTTGGGGACGAGCTGGCCCGGGGAGCTGTTTTTT
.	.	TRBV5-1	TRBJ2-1	CASSLGVENEQFF	TGCGCCAGCAGCTTGGGGGTTGAGAATGAGCAGTTCTTC
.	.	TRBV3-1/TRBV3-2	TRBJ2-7	CASSQPNSYEQYF	TGTGCCAGCAGCCAGCCAAACTCCTACGAGCAGTACTTC
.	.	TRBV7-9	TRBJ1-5	CASSLSSGGPQHF	TGTGCCAGCAGCTTAAGCTCCGGGGGGCCCCAGCATTTT
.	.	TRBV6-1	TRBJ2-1	CASSEATSLEQFF	TGTGCCAGCAGTGAAGCGACTAGTCTGGAGCAGTTCTTC
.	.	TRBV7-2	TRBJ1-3	CASSLGQAGNTIYF	TGTGCCAGCAGCTTAGGACAGGCTGGAAACACCATATATTTT
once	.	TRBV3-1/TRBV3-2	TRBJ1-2	CASSQGASRPNYGYTF	TGTGCCAGCAGCCAAGGGGCGAGCCGTCCTAACTATGGCTACACCTTC
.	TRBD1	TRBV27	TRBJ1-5	CASSSRQGVGNQPQHF	TGTGCCAGCAGTTCACGACAGGGGGTAGGCAATCAGCCCCAGCATTTT
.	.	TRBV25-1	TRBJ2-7	CASSLDGTYEQYF	TGTGCCAGCAGCTTGGACGGCACCTACGAGCAGTACTTC
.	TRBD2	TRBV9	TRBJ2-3	CASSASRTSPTQYF	TGTGCCAGCAGCGCCTCCAGGACTAGCCCCACGCAGTATTTT
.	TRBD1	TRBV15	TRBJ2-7	CATSRHGQAYEQYF	TGTGCCACCAGCAGACACGGACAGGCCTACGAGCAGTACTTC
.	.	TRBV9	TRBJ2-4	CASSAQGGGDGVQYF	TGTGCCAGCAGCGCCCAGGGCGGGGGCGACGGGGTTCAGTACTTC
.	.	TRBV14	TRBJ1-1	CASSQVKFMGTRIMNTEAFF	TGTGCCAGCAGCCAAGTAAAATTTATGGGGACAAGAATAATGAACACTGAAGCTTTCTTT
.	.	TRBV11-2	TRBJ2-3	CASSPLGGSQYF	TGTGCCAGCAGCCCGCTAGGGGGGTCGCAGTATTTT